Listed below are T cell receptor beta chains from one sample, sequenced in a study of shared clonotypes between healthy human individuals. Clones were sequenced by immunoSEQ multiplex PCR, and TCRdb holds only the in-frame ones, with some missing. This sample yields some 2,100,000 clones, of which approximately 96% are seen a single time; roughly 0.13% belongs to the top ten. Sample: naive CD4+ T cells sorted from blood. The receptors come from a man between 18 and 35 years old in good health. Both conserved end residues are part of each CDR3. The D gene is left open where the match is weak. Only some rows state a clone size, as once, few, many or a class for expanded clones.

clone size,V gene,J gene,D gene,CDR3 length,CDR3 protein,CDR3 DNA
once,TRBV7-7,TRBJ2-5,TRBD2,16,CASSLDRLAGVETQYF,TGTGCTAGCAGCTTAGATCGACTAGCGGGAGTAGAGACCCAGTACTTC
NA,TRBV2,TRBJ2-7,NA,14,CASSEGVGVGEQYF,TGTGCCAGCAGTGAAGGGGTAGGGGTCGGCGAGCAGTACTTC
NA,TRBV7-6,TRBJ1-6,NA,13,CASSSVNNSPLHF,TGTGCCAGCAGCTCCGTCAATAATTCACCCCTCCACTTT
few,TRBV5-1,TRBJ1-5,TRBD1,15,CASSPGQGGNQPQHF,TGCGCCAGCAGCCCCGGACAGGGTGGGAATCAGCCCCAGCATTTT
NA,TRBV6-1,TRBJ2-1,TRBD1,15,CASSEGGTGANEQFF,TGTGCCAGCAGTGAAGGGGGGACAGGGGCCAATGAGCAGTTCTTC
NA,TRBV5-1,TRBJ2-3,TRBD2,18,CASSFVSSGNPPTDTQYF,TGCGCCAGCAGCTTCGTGAGTAGCGGGAACCCACCCACAGATACGCAGTATTTT
NA,TRBV6-6,TRBJ1-5,NA,15,CASSQGAGVNQPQHF,TGTGCCAGCAGTCAGGGCGCGGGGGTCAATCAGCCCCAGCATTTT
NA,TRBV10-3,TRBJ2-3,NA,13,CAISRDFTDTQYF,TGTGCCATCAGCCGGGACTTCACAGATACGCAGTATTTT
NA,TRBV5-1,TRBJ2-1,TRBD2,16,CASSETPGTRIVGQFF,TGCGCCAGCAGCGAAACCCCCGGGACTAGAATAGTCGGGCAGTTCTTC
NA,TRBV7-3,TRBJ2-5,TRBD1,14,CASSLSGTAKTQYF,TGTGCCAGCAGCTTATCCGGGACAGCGAAGACCCAGTACTTC
NA,TRBV5-4,TRBJ2-1,TRBD2,14,CASSPTSGSIEQFF,TGTGCCAGCAGCCCAACTAGCGGGAGCATTGAGCAGTTCTTC
NA,TRBV19,TRBJ1-5,NA,16,CASSLVHNQGNQPQHF,TGTGCCAGTAGTCTCGTCCATAATCAGGGCAATCAGCCCCAGCATTTT
NA,TRBV19,TRBJ2-5,TRBD2,18,CASSTGTGTSGGQGTQYF,TGTGCCAGTAGTACCGGGACAGGGACTAGCGGGGGGCAAGGGACCCAGTACTTC
NA,TRBV18,TRBJ1-2,TRBD1,14,CASSGDSSVYGYTF,TGTGCCAGCTCAGGGGACAGCAGCGTCTATGGCTACACCTTC
NA,TRBV9,TRBJ1-1,TRBD1,15,CASSPEGARNTEAFF,TGTGCCAGCAGCCCTGAGGGGGCTAGGAACACTGAAGCTTTCTTT
NA,TRBV5-4,TRBJ2-5,NA,14,CASSLGLEQETQYF,TGTGCCAGCAGCTTGGGCCTAGAGCAAGAGACCCAGTACTTC
NA,TRBV19,TRBJ1-4,NA,13,CASSIQSPGELFF,TGTGCCAGTAGTATCCAATCTCCCGGGGAACTGTTTTTT
NA,TRBV5-1,TRBJ1-1,TRBD1,19,CASSSPRDRGPLANTEAFF,TGCGCCAGCAGCTCGCCGCGGGACAGGGGGCCCCTAGCGAACACTGAAGCTTTCTTT
NA,TRBV5-4,TRBJ2-2,TRBD2,17,CASSSWTSGANTGELFF,TGTGCCAGCAGCTCTTGGACTAGCGGGGCGAACACCGGGGAGCTGTTTTTT
NA,TRBV10-3,TRBJ2-7,NA,15,CAITNPGTLPREQYF,TGTGCCATCACCAACCCCGGGACGCTACCACGCGAGCAGTACTTC
NA,TRBV6-1,TRBJ1-4,TRBD1,13,CASSVDRGGKLFF,TGTGCCAGCAGTGTGGACAGGGGGGGAAAACTGTTTTTT
NA,TRBV6-7,TRBJ1-3,NA,14,CASSRKGLGNTIYF,TGTGCCAGCAGTCGTAAGGGTCTCGGAAACACCATATATTTT
NA,TRBV5-1,TRBJ2-2,TRBD2,17,CASSQTGAGVISGELFF,TGCGCCAGCAGCCAAACAGGAGCGGGAGTAATTTCCGGGGAGCTGTTTTTT
NA,TRBV9,TRBJ1-6,NA,18,CASSVSSGALSYNSPLHF,TGTGCCAGCAGCGTATCATCGGGGGCCCTGTCCTATAATTCACCCCTCCACTTT
NA,TRBV28,TRBJ1-6,NA,12,CATGAGYSPLHF,TGTGCCACCGGGGCTGGGTATTCACCCCTCCACTTT
NA,TRBV14,TRBJ2-5,NA,13,CASSQGGRPSQYF,TGTGCCAGCAGCCAAGGGGGTCGGCCCTCCCAGTACTTC
NA,TRBV7-2,TRBJ2-5,NA,14,CASSLGSPGETQYF,TGTGCCAGCAGCCTCGGGTCCCCGGGAGAGACCCAGTACTTC
NA,TRBV7-9,TRBJ2-7,NA,14,CASSLTDKSYEQYF,TGTGCCAGCAGCTTAACCGATAAGAGTTACGAGCAGTACTTC
NA,TRBV10-1,TRBJ2-2,TRBD2,16,CASSEGVAGVFGELFF,TGCGCCAGCAGTGAGGGGGTAGCGGGAGTGTTCGGGGAGCTGTTTTTT
NA,TRBV5-4,TRBJ1-2,NA,14,CASSLAVPSLGYTF,TGTGCCAGCAGCTTGGCCGTGCCCTCCCTAGGCTACACCTTC
NA,TRBV5-1,TRBJ1-6,NA,15,CASSLAWTVNSPLHF,TGCGCCAGCAGCTTGGCGTGGACGGTGAATTCACCCCTCCACTTT
NA,TRBV5-1,TRBJ2-2,NA,14,CASSLGQHTGELFF,TGCGCCAGCAGCTTGGGTCAACACACCGGGGAGCTGTTTTTT
NA,TRBV5-1,TRBJ2-3,NA,15,CASYSGVLNTDTQYF,TGCGCCAGCTACAGCGGAGTCCTAAACACAGATACGCAGTATTTT
once,TRBV5-1,TRBJ2-5,NA,15,CASSLTGPPQETQYF,TGCGCCAGCAGCTTGACGGGGCCACCCCAAGAGACCCAGTACTTC
NA,TRBV27,TRBJ1-2,NA,13,CASSLGPLYGYTF,TGTGCCAGCAGTTTAGGACCGCTCTATGGCTACACCTTC
NA,TRBV27,TRBJ1-4,NA,13,CASSWRFNEKLFF,TGTGCCAGCAGTTGGAGGTTTAATGAAAAACTGTTTTTT
NA,TRBV5-1,TRBJ2-7,TRBD1,15,CASSLDTGVSVEQYF,TGCGCCAGCAGCTTGGACACAGGGGTTTCGGTAGAGCAGTACTTC
NA,TRBV18,TRBJ2-5,NA,14,CASSPGRQQETQYF,TGTGCCAGCTCACCCGGGAGACAACAAGAGACCCAGTACTTC
once,TRBV30,TRBJ2-6,NA,15,CAWSGGSPGANVLTF,TGTGCCTGGAGTGGAGGGTCCCCTGGGGCCAACGTCCTGACTTTC
NA,TRBV12-5,TRBJ1-1,TRBD1,13,CASGLTGGTEAFF,TGTGCTAGTGGTTTGACAGGGGGCACTGAAGCTTTCTTT
NA,TRBV6-1,TRBJ1-5,NA,13,CASSEAGTRSGHF,TGTGCCAGCAGTGAAGCAGGGACGCGGTCCGGGCATTTT
NA,TRBV28,TRBJ2-5,NA,17,CASRPTTTAGTERTQYF,TGTGCCAGCAGGCCCACCACAACGGCCGGGACCGAACGTACCCAGTACTTC
NA,TRBV6-5,TRBJ2-7,TRBD1,15,CASSPRDRASYEQYF,TGTGCCAGCAGTCCTCGGGACAGGGCCTCCTACGAGCAGTACTTC
NA,TRBV19,TRBJ1-6,TRBD1,19,CASRPGRGQNNSYNSPLHF,TGTGCCAGCCGCCCGGGCAGGGGGCAAAATAACTCCTATAATTCACCCCTCCACTTT
NA,TRBV7-2,TRBJ2-7,TRBD1,14,CASSLRDRAYEQYF,TGTGCCAGCAGCTTAAGGGACAGGGCGTACGAGCAGTACTTC
NA,TRBV6-5,TRBJ1-2,NA,13,CASSPGQHYGYTF,TGTGCCAGCAGTCCCGGCCAACACTATGGCTACACCTTC
NA,TRBV6-1,TRBJ2-5,TRBD2,14,CASSDILAGVPQYF,TGTGCCAGCAGTGACATCCTAGCGGGAGTCCCCCAGTACTTC
NA,TRBV5-3,TRBJ1-1,NA,16,CARSDTRPGLGTEAFF,TGTGCCAGAAGCGATACCAGGCCAGGGTTGGGCACTGAAGCTTTCTTT
NA,TRBV7-2,TRBJ1-1,TRBD1,15,CASSPRRGLDTEAFF,TGTGCCAGCTCCCCCCGGAGGGGGCTCGACACTGAAGCTTTCTTT
NA,TRBV2,TRBJ1-1,TRBD1,14,CASSDQGGSTEAFF,TGTGCCAGCAGTGACCAGGGGGGGAGCACTGAAGCTTTCTTT
once,TRBV6-5,TRBJ2-1,NA,12,CASSSSTNEQFF,TGTGCCAGCAGTTCCTCCACGAATGAGCAGTTCTTC
NA,TRBV6-6,TRBJ2-3,NA,14,CATLGGGLGSTQYF,TGTGCCACCTTAGGGGGGGGGCTAGGGTCTACGCAGTATTTT
NA,TRBV7-2,TRBJ2-1,TRBD2,15,CASSPGLAGSNEQFF,TGTGCCAGCAGCCCGGGACTAGCGGGAAGCAATGAGCAGTTCTTC